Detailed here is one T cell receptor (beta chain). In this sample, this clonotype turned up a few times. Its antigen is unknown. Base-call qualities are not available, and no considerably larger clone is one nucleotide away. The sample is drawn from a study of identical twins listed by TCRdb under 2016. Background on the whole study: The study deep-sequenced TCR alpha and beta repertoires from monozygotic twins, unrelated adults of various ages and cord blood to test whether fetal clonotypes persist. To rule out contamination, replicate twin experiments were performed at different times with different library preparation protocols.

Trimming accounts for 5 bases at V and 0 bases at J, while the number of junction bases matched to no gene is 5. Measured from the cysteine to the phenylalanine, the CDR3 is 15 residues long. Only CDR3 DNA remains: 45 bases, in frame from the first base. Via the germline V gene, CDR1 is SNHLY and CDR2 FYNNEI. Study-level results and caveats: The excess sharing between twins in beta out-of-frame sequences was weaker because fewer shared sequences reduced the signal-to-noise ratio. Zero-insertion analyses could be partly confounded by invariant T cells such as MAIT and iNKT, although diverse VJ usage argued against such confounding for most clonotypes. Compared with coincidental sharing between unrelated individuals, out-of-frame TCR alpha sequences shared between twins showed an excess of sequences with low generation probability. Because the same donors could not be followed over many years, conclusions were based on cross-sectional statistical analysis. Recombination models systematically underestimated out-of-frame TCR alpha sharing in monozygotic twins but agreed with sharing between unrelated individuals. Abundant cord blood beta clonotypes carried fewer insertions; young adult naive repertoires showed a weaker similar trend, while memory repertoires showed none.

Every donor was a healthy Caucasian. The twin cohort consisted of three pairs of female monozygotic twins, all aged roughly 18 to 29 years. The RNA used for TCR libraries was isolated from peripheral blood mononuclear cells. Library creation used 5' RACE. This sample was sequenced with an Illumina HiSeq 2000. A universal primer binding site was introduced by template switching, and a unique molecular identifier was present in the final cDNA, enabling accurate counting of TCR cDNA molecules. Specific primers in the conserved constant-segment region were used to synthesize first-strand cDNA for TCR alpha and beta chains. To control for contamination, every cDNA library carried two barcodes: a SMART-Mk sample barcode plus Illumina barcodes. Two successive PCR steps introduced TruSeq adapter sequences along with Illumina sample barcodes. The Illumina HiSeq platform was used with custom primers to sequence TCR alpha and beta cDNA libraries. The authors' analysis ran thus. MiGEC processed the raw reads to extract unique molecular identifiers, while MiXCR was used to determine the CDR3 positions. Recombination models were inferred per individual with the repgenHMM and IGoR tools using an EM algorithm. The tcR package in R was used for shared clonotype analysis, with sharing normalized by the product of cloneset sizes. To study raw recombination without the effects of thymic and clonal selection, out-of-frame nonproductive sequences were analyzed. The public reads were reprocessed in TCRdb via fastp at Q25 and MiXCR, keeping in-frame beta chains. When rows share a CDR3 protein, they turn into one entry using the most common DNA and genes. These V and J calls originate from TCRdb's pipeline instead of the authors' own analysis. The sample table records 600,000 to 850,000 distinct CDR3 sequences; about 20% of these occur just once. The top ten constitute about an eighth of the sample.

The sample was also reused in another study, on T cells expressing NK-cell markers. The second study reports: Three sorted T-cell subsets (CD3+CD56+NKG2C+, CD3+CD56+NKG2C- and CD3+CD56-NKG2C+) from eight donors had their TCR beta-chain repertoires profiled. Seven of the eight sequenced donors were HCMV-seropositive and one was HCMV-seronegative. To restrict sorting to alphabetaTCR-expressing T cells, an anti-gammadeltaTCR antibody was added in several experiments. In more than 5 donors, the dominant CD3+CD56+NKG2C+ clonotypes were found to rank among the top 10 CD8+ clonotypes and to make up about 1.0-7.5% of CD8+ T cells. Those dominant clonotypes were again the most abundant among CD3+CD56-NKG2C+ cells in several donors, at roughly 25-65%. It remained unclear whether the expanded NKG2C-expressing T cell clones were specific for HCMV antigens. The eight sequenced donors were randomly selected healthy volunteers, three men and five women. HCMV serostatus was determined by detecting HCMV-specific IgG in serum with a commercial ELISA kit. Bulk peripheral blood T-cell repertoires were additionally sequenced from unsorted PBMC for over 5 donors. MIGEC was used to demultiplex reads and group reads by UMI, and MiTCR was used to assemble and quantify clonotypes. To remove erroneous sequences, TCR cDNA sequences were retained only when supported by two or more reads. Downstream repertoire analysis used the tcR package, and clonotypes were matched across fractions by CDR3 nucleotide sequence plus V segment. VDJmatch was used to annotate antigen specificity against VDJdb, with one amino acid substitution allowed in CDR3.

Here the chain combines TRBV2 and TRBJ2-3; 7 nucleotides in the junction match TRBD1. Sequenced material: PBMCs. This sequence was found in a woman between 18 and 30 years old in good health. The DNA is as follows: TGTGCCAGCAGTCACCGGGACAGAAGCACAGATACGCAGTATTTT. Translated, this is CASSHRDRSTDTQYF. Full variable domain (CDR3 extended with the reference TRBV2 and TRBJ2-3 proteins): EPEVTQTPSHQVTQMGQEVILRCVPISNHLYFYWYRQILGQKVEFLVSFYNNEISEKSEIFDDQFSVERPDGSNFTLKIRSTKLEDSAMYFCASSHRDRSTDTQYFGPGTRLTVL.